The sample holds a few counts of the clone carrying this TCR beta chain. Antigen specificity is unknown. V was clipped by 6 bases and J by 1 base; unmatched bases: 4. The length of the CDR3 is 16 residues. Germline V gene lookup returns CDR1 MNHNS and CDR2 SASEGT. TCRdb re-derived calls from the reads in MiXCR, one entry per CDR3 protein. Altogether about 890,000 distinct CDR3 sequences are present, roughly 31% being singletons, with the ten largest covering around an eighth. This entry belongs to a study of T cell repertoires in cytomegalovirus infection. At the level of the study: It was recently identified HLA-C-restricted and well-studied HLA-B-restricted CMV epitopes that the study used. CMV infection plus the matching HLA type was flagged by public TCR beta signatures.

Broader study findings: Cumulated frequencies of public TCR beta families served to identify carriers of CMV plus the relevant HLA. The ex vivo response was dominated by HLA-C-restricted CMV-specific TCR beta clonotypes.

The chain couples TRBV6-1 to TRBJ1-6; 9 bases map to TRBD1. The source is a human donor in good health (CMV status not recorded). Some clones in this sample may be carry-over from other donors' samples. The sample consisted of cultured CD8+ T cells from PBMCs, taken from culture after CMV antigen stimulation. Written as DNA, the CDR3 is TGTGCCAGCAGCGGACAGGGGATATCCTATAATTCACCCCTCCACTTT. Translating gives CASSGQGISYNSPLHF.